These 23 T cell receptor beta chains were sequenced from one sample in a study of radiation and T cells in renal cell carcinoma. The time point is: baseline pretreatment blood. The treatment was: 15 Gy SBRT to primary tumor, nephrectomy 4 weeks later. TCRdb's copy holds only in-frame clones and misses some; the assay was immunoSEQ multiplex PCR. The sample has some 150,000 clones, 75% to 90% seen once; the top ten hold approximately 22%. This sample comprised blood, obtained from a patient whose treatment included radiotherapy and nephrectomy. The receptor source for this set is a woman aged 45-60 years with renal cell carcinoma.

This clone was observed a few times. The chain uses TRBV4-2 and TRBJ1-5; D perhaps matches TRBD1 (5 bases). Trimming cost V 1 base and J 4 bases, with 11 bases left between them. This CDR3 region has 15 residues. Per the germline V gene, CDR1 is LGHNA and CDR2 is YNFKEQ. The CDR3 loop is CASSQAQVGNQPQHF. In DNA, the CDR3 is TGTGCCAGCAGCCAAGCACAGGTCGGTAATCAGCCCCAGCATTTT.

The chain uses TRBV18 and TRBJ2-7, with D perhaps TRBD1 (5 bases). The CDR3 totals 13 residues. Trimming took off 3 bases at V and 2 bases at J, with 8 bases between the two ends. In germline, CDR1 is KGHSH, CDR2 LQKENI. The CDR3 loop is CASSPVGAYEQYF. The CDR3 nucleotides read TGTGCCAGCTCACCGGTAGGGGCCTACGAGCAGTACTTC.

The V call is TRBV5-6, the J call TRBJ2-7; D possibly corresponds to TRBD2 (6 bases). CDR1 SGHDT and CDR2 YYEEEE come from the germline V gene. The CDR3 covers 16 residues. The V end lost 5 bases, the J end lost 3 bases, and 21 bases lay between the germline ends. As DNA, the CDR3 is TGTGCCAGCAGACCTGGAGAGGAGGGGACCTTCTACGAGCAGTACTTC. Translating it yields CASRPGEEGTFYEQYF.

This sequence joins TRBV10-3 and TRBJ2-5; the match to TRBD1 covers 9 bases. This CDR3 spans 16 amino acids. CDR1 and CDR2 from the germline V gene are ENHRY and SYGVKD. Trimming took 1 base from V and 3 from J; bases not matched to a gene: 6. The CDR3 reads CAISEYRTGVEETQYF. In DNA, the CDR3 is TGTGCCATCAGTGAGTATAGGACAGGGGTTGAAGAGACCCAGTACTTC.

V usage is TRBV4-2 and J usage is TRBJ1-1, with no clear D. The CDR3 runs to 15 residues. CDR1 LGHNA and CDR2 YNFKEQ come from the germline V gene. V lost 1 base and J 6 bases, leaving 15 bases between the germline ends. CDR3 sequence reads: CASSQAARAASEAFF. As DNA, the CDR3 is TGTGCCAGCAGCCAAGCCGCCCGGGCCGCTTCTGAAGCTTTCTTT.

The V and J genes are TRBV4-3 and TRBJ2-2; D could derive from TRBD1 or TRBD2 (7 bases each). Trimming shortened V by 0 bases and J by 11 bases, and 13 bases separated the two germline ends. The germline V gene has CDR1 LGHNA and CDR2 YSLEER. The CDR3 runs to 14 residues. As DNA, the CDR3 is TGCGCCAGCAGCCAAGATAGGGAGGGGGCAGAGCTGTTTTTT. The encoded protein is CASSQDREGAELFF.

The rearrangement joins TRBV28 to TRBJ2-7; D not certain. Germline CDR1 is MDHEN and CDR2 is SYDVKM. The CDR3 runs 11 residues. Trimming took off 10 bases at V and 2 bases at J, with 9 bases between the two ends. In nucleotides, the CDR3 is TGTGCCACCCGAACGACCTACGAGCAGTACTTC. It translates to CATRTTYEQYF.

In the case of this clone: Other DNA variants within this sample encode the same CDR3. The chain is built from TRBV7-9 and TRBJ1-1; D gene ambiguous. The CDR3 is 12 residues long. Germline V gene data show CDR1 as SEHNR and CDR2 as FQNEAQ (reference sequence). The V end was cut by 1 base, the J end by 2 bases, with 2 bases between. CDR3: CASSLVNTEAFF. The CDR3 coding sequence is TGTGCCAGCAGCTTAGTAAACACTGAAGCTTTCTTT.

J is TRBJ2-1 and V is TRBV14; 7 bases fit TRBD2. Germline assignment: CDR1 SGHDN and CDR2 FVKESK. Losses at the gene ends were 3 bases for V and 9 bases for J; bases not matched to a gene: 17. The CDR3 runs to 17 residues. In nucleotides, the CDR3 is TGTGCCAGCAGCCACCTCTTGAACAGCGGGAAGTCGGGTGAGCAGTTCTTC. The encoded protein is CASSHLLNSGKSGEQFF.

This sequence joins TRBV5-3 and TRBJ1-1, with D possibly TRBD1 on 6 matching bases. TRBV5-3 is classed as an ORF, of uncertain function. This CDR3 is 12 amino acids long. Trimming removed 4 bases from V and 9 bases from J, with 13 bases in between. The CDR3: CARSPGQKQAFF. CDR3 bases: TGTGCCAGAAGCCCCGGACAGAAGCAAGCTTTCTTT.

V usage is TRBV7-2 and J usage is TRBJ1-4; D is ambiguous. The CDR3 runs 13 residues. V was cut by 1 base and J by 8 bases, with 8 bases left in between. CDR1 and CDR2 from the germline V gene are SGHTA and FQGNSA. CDR3 in amino acids: CASSLVVWEKLFF. The CDR3 region has the DNA TGTGCCAGCAGCTTAGTGGTTTGGGAAAAACTGTTTTTT.

In this sample, this clone turned up once. Germline and junction disagree at one end, which may indicate a read error. This chain uses TRBV20-1 with TRBJ1-2; the D gene is possibly TRBD1 (6 bases). Germline values: CDR1 DFQATT, CDR2 SNEGSKA (reference sequence). The length of the CDR3 is 10 residues. For the CDR3, the DNA is TGCAGTGCCAGAGGGGGGGGCTACACCTTC. This encodes CSARGGGYTF.

The chain uses TRBV9 and TRBJ2-5, with TRBD2 matching over 7 bases. V dropped 3 bases and J dropped 0; count of bases not matched to a gene: 11. Germline V gene lookup returns CDR1 SGDLS and CDR2 YYNGEE. This CDR3 is built from 17 residues. Written as DNA, the CDR3 is TGTGCCAGCAGCGCACCCCTCGGGCGGGGGTACCAAGAGACCCAGTACTTC. Translated, it gives CASSAPLGRGYQETQYF.

The chain has TRBV5-1 and TRBJ2-5; TRBD1 matches at 7 bases. The CDR3 loop spans 15 amino acids. CDR1 is SGHRS, CDR2 YFSETQ, per germline. V lost 4 bases and J lost 3; bases outside the gene matches: 9. CDR3 coding DNA: TGCGCCAGCAGCCCCTTCGGACAGGCTAAAGAGACCCAGTACTTC. It encodes CASSPFGQAKETQYF.

V and J are TRBV5-5 and TRBJ2-2; D tentatively reads TRBD1 or TRBD2 (5 bases each). This CDR3 is built from 15 residues. Looked up from germline, CDR1 is SGHKS and CDR2 is YYEKEE (reference sequence). Trimming took off 7 bases at V and 1 base at J, with 14 bases between the two ends. The CDR3 region has the DNA TGTGCCAGCCGCCGAACAGGACTGAACACCGGGGAGCTGTTTTTT. It translates to CASRRTGLNTGELFF.

This clone was seen a handful of times. The chain couples TRBV7-8 to TRBJ1-1; possibly TRBD1 for D (5 bases). Germline CDR1 SGHVS, CDR2 FQNEAQ. Between the trimmed V and J ends, which lost 5 bases and 0 bases, there was a span of 7 bases. This CDR3 contains 13 residues. The CDR3: CASSAQVNTEAFF. The CDR3 bases are TGTGCCAGCAGCGCACAGGTGAACACTGAAGCTTTCTTT.

The chain joins TRBV6-5 to TRBJ2-3; D uncertain. Trimming left V 0 bases short and J 6 bases short, with 7 bases between. This CDR3 has 13 residues. Germline V gives CDR1 MNHEY, CDR2 SVGAGI. The CDR3, as DNA: TGTGCCAGCAGTTACTCGATATCTGATACGCAGTATTTT. It is translated as CASSYSISDTQYF.

The chain's CDR3 is CASSLGQVGYGYTF. CDR3 DNA: TGTGCCAGCAGTCTTGGACAGGTGGGGTATGGCTACACCTTC. The chain uses TRBV2 and TRBJ1-2; 7 nucleotides align to TRBD1. CDR3 size: 14 residues. The junction had 8 bases not matched to a gene; V was cut back by 5 bases and J by 5 bases. Germline V gives CDR1 SNHLY, CDR2 FYNNEI.

The chain links TRBV10-3 to TRBJ2-2, with D perhaps matching TRBD1 (5 bases). This CDR3 spans 14 amino acids. The V gene lost 9 bases and the J gene lost 3 bases, with 14 bases spanning the gap. Germline V CDR1 and CDR2: ENHRY, SYGVKD. The DNA of the CDR3 is TGTGCCATAGCTAGGGGTCATGACACCGGGGAGCTGTTTTTT. It codes for CAIARGHDTGELFF.

The rearrangement joins TRBV4-2 to TRBJ1-1; D remains unclear. This CDR3 has 15 residues. CDR1 LGHNA and CDR2 YNFKEQ come from the germline V gene. With 0 bases removed from V and 1 base from J, the gap between germline ends came to 9 bases. Written as DNA, the CDR3 is TGTGCCAGCAGCCAAGACGTGGGGAAGAACACTGAAGCTTTCTTT. Translation: CASSQDVGKNTEAFF.

The chain links TRBV6-5 to TRBJ2-7; 13 bases line up with TRBD2. Germline V gene lookup returns CDR1 MNHEY and CDR2 SVGAGI. With V trimmed by 8 bases and J by 4 bases, 5 bases remained unmatched. CDR3 length: 14 residues. The CDR3 DNA sequence: TGTGCCAGCTCTACTAGCGGGAGGGCGTACGAGCAGTACTTC. This translates into CASSTSGRAYEQYF.

This clone came up once. This chain joins TRBV6-1 and TRBJ1-5; TRBD1 agrees at 9 bases. CDR1 is MNHNS, CDR2 SASEGT, per germline. V lost 3 bases, J lost 7 bases, and 10 bases stayed unmatched. This CDR3 is built from 16 residues. CDR3 sequence reads: CASSDRDREGRQPQHF. CDR3 coding DNA: TGTGCCAGCAGTGACAGGGACAGGGAAGGGCGACAGCCCCAGCATTTT.

This clone was seen a handful of times. V gene TRBV2 combines with J gene TRBJ2-3; TRBD1 matches at 8 bases. Germline V CDR1 and CDR2: SNHLY, FYNNEI. The V and J ends lost 3 bases and 2 bases, in that order; junction bases with no gene match: 13. This CDR3 has 18 amino acids. CDR3 nucleotide sequence: TGTGCCAGCAGTGACCTTCGACAGGGGTTAATCGTCACAGATACGCAGTATTTT. Translated, it gives CASSDLRQGLIVTDTQYF.